A selection of T cell receptor beta chains follows, all from one sample in a study of human T cells and chemical hapten exposure. From the RACE reads, TCRdb called clonotypes with MiXCR, one entry per CDR3 protein. The data show some 90,000 distinct CDR3 sequences, 9.5% to 13% seen once. Here the sequenced sample was whole blood, taken in connection with sensitization to the hapten diphenylcyclopropenone (DPC). The receptors shown here come from a woman aged 30 to 39 with alopecia areata. Some clones in this sample may be carry-over from other donors' samples. Both conserved end residues are part of each CDR3. D genes are given only for firm matches. Clone size, where shown, is once, few, many, or a class for clones that have expanded.

j_call clone_size v_call d_call cdr3_nt cdr3_aa
TRBJ2-4 NA TRBV7-9 NA TGTGCCAGCAGCTTAGCAGAAAGCATTCAGTACTTC CASSLAESIQYF
TRBJ2-2 many TRBV7-8 TRBD1 TGTGCCAGCAGCTGGGTTGGGACAGGGGAATTTTCCGGGGAGCTGTTTTTT CASSWVGTGEFSGELFF
TRBJ2-1 many TRBV18 TRBD2 TGTGCCAGCTCACCTTACCAGTCGGGCGGGAGCTCCTACAATGAGCAGTTCTTC CASSPYQSGGSSYNEQFF
TRBJ2-6 many TRBV12-3/TRBV12-4 NA TGTGCCAGCAGTTCACGGGACTCTGGGGCCAACGTCCTGACTTTC CASSSRDSGANVLTF
TRBJ1-1 many TRBV5-1 NA TGCGCCAGCAGCTTGGACGGGTCGGGCACTGAAGCTTTCTTT CASSLDGSGTEAFF
TRBJ1-5 few TRBV20-1 NA TGCAGTGCTAGAGGGACAGCGAATAGCAATCAGCCCCAGCATTTT CSARGTANSNQPQHF
TRBJ1-3 many TRBV11-2 NA TGTGCCAGCAGCTTCGGCCCGGGCGGAAACACCATATATTTT CASSFGPGGNTIYF
TRBJ2-5 many TRBV29-1 NA TGCAGCGTTGAAGGTCGCGGTGTCGGAGAGACCCAGTACTTC CSVEGRGVGETQYF
TRBJ1-1 few TRBV18 NA TGTGCCAGCTCACCGGTATTTATCGTAGATATGAACACTGAAGCTTTCTTT CASSPVFIVDMNTEAFF
TRBJ2-7 few TRBV7-9 TRBD1 TGTGCCAGCAGTTCACAGGGGCCCGAGAGCGGGCAGTACTTC CASSSQGPESGQYF
TRBJ2-1 many TRBV6-2/TRBV6-3 NA TGTGCCAGCACAGAAGTTGGGGAGTATGAGCAGTTCTTC CASTEVGEYEQFF
TRBJ1-1 many TRBV29-1 TRBD1 TGCAGCGTTGAAGGGGACAGGGTTAGGAAAGCTTTCTTT CSVEGDRVRKAFF
TRBJ2-1 NA TRBV24-1 NA TGTGCCACCAGTTTACCCAGGGGAAACAATGAGCAGTTCTTC CATSLPRGNNEQFF
TRBJ2-1 few TRBV11-2 NA TGTGCCAGCAGCCCCCATCACCGTTCCTCCTACAATGAGCAGTTCTTC CASSPHHRSSYNEQFF
TRBJ2-1 many TRBV6-2/TRBV6-3 NA TGTGCCAGCAGTTACGGGGGCTCACACAATGAGCAGTTCTTC CASSYGGSHNEQFF
TRBJ1-1 NA TRBV5-6 NA TGTGCCAGCAGCTTGGCCGCAGGACTTAAGAGTGAAGCTTTCTTT CASSLAAGLKSEAFF
TRBJ1-4 NA TRBV7-2 TRBD1 TGTGCCAGCAGCTCGACAGGGGGGAATGAAAAACTGTTTTTT CASSSTGGNEKLFF
TRBJ1-2 many TRBV29-1 NA TGCAGCGTTGACGAAAAGGGCCATGGCTACACCTTC CSVDEKGHGYTF
TRBJ2-3 NA TRBV28 TRBD2 TGTGCCAGCAGCCCCCCGACTAGCGGTCACACAGATACGCAGTATTTT CASSPPTSGHTDTQYF
TRBJ2-1 few TRBV19 NA TGTGCCAGTAGCCTCGGCGCTTACAATGAGCAGTTCTTC CASSLGAYNEQFF
TRBJ2-2 NA TRBV18 TRBD1 TGTGCCAGCTCATCCGGACAGGCGAACACCGGGGAGCTGTTTTTT CASSSGQANTGELFF
TRBJ1-5 many TRBV2 NA TGTGCCAGCAGAAGCGGACAGTGGGATCAGCCCCAGCATTTT CASRSGQWDQPQHF
TRBJ2-1 NA TRBV9 NA TGTGCCAGCAGCCTAAGGTCCTCGGGCAGTGAGCAGTTCTTC CASSLRSSGSEQFF
TRBJ2-1 many TRBV29-1 TRBD1 TGCAGCGTCGCCGGGGGACAGGGTGGGGCATACAGTGAGCAGTTCTTC CSVAGGQGGAYSEQFF
TRBJ1-1 few TRBV3-1 TRBD1 TGTGCCAGCAGCCAACTACAGGGGAGGACTGAAGCTTTCTTT CASSQLQGRTEAFF
TRBJ1-6 few TRBV2 TRBD1 TGTGCCAGTTGTAACAGGGGGGGCAATTCACCCCTCCACTTT CASCNRGGNSPLHF
TRBJ2-3 many TRBV7-2 NA TGTGCCAGCAGCTTACGGGGGCGGGAGGATACGCAGTATTTT CASSLRGREDTQYF
TRBJ2-6 many TRBV2 TRBD1 TGTGCCAGCAGGGGACAGGCTGGGGCCAACGTCCTGACTTTC CASRGQAGANVLTF
TRBJ2-3 many TRBV6-4 TRBD1 TGTGCCAGCAGTATCCGGGACAGGTCAGATACGCAGTATTTT CASSIRDRSDTQYF
TRBJ2-7 many TRBV20-1 TRBD2 TGCAGTGCTCTGGCTAGCGGGCTTTACGAGCAGTACTTC CSALASGLYEQYF
TRBJ2-5 few TRBV18 NA TGTGCCAGCTCACCCAAACGCCTACAAGAGACCCAGTACTTC CASSPKRLQETQYF
TRBJ1-1 many TRBV2 NA TGTGCCAGCAGTATTGAACCTGAAGCTTTCTTT CASSIEPEAFF
TRBJ2-1 many TRBV28 TRBD1 TGTGCCAGCAGTTTAAACAGGGGACCAACGGGGAATGAGCAGTTCTTC CASSLNRGPTGNEQFF
TRBJ2-2 many TRBV5-1 TRBD2 TGCGCCAGCAGCTTGGGGACTAGCGGGAGAAACACCGGGGAGCTGTTTTTT CASSLGTSGRNTGELFF
TRBJ2-1 NA TRBV7-6 NA TGTGTCAGCAGCTTAGTAATCCAGGGGCCGTACAATGAGCAGTTCTTC CVSSLVIQGPYNEQFF
TRBJ2-4 NA TRBV4-3 TRBD2 TGCGCCAGCAGCCAAGATCGGGGAGCGGGAGGGCCTGGAAACATTCAGTACTTC CASSQDRGAGGPGNIQYF